This entry describes one TCR beta chain. Its antigen is unidentified. The use of a sample-barcoded 5' primer and a J-beta primer mix characterized a second PCR of roughly 6 to 12 cycles. From the 5' RACE reads, TCRdb called clonotypes with MiXCR, one entry per CDR3 protein. The repertoire holds 850,000 to 1,000,000 distinct CDR3 sequences, with about 53% as singletons. The CDR3 is made up of 15 amino acids. In germline, CDR1 is SEHNR, CDR2 FQNEAQ (reference sequence). These data come from a study of blood T cells in healthy people across ages. Study conclusions and caveats: Higher diversity and more naive CD4+ cells were features of long-lived donors, compared to aged donors.

This TCR came from an older woman in good health. The J gene is TRBJ2-1, the V gene TRBV7-9; D might be TRBD1 or TRBD2, each matching 5 bases. Matching the DNA end better, TRBJ2-7 makes the J call doubtful. Specimen: blood. In nucleotides, the CDR3 is TGTGCCAGCAGCCCCGTTTCGGGGCCCTACAATGAGCAGTACTTC. Translated, it gives CASSPVSGPYNEQYF.